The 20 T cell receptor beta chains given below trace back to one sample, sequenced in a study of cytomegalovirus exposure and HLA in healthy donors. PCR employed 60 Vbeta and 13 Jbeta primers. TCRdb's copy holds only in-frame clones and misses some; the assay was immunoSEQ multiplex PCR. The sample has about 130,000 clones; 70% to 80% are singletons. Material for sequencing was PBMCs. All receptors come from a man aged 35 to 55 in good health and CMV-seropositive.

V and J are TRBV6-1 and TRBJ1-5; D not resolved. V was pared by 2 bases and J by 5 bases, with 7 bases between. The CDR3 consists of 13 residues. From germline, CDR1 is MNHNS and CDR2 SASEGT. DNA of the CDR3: TGTGCCAGCAGTGAATCCGGGGATCAGCCCCAGCATTTT. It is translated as CASSESGDQPQHF.

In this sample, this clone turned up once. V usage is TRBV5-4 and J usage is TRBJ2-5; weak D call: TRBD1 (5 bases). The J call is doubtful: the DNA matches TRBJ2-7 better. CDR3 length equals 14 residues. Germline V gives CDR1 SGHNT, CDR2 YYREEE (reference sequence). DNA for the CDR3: TGTGCCAGCAGCTTGGATCAGGGTTCCTACGAGCAGTACTTC. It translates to CASSLDQGSYEQYF.

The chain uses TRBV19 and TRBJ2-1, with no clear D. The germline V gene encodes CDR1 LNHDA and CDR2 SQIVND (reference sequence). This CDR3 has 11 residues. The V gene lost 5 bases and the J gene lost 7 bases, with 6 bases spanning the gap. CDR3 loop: CASSPKNEQFF. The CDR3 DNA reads TGTGCCAGTAGTCCAAAAAATGAGCAGTTCTTC. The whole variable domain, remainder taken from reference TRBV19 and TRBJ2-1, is DGGITQSPKYLFRKEGQNVTLSCEQNLNHDAMYWYRQDPGQGLRLIYYSQIVNDFQKGDIAEGYSVSREKKESFPLTVTSAQKNPTAFYLCASSPKNEQFFGPGTRLTVL.

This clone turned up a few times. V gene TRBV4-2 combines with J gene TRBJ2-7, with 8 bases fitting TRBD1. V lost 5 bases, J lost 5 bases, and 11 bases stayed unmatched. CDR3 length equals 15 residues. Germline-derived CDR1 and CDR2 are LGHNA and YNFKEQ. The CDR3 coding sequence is TGTGCCAGCAGCGCAGACACAGGGGGACGCGACGAGCAGTACTTC. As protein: CASSADTGGRDEQYF.

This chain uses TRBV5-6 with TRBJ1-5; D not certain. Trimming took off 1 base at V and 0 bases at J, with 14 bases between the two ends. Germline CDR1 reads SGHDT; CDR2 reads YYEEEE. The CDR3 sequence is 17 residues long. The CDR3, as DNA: TGTGCCAGCAGCTTGCGCGGCGGTACTTATAGCAATCAGCCCCAGCATTTT. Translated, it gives CASSLRGGTYSNQPQHF.

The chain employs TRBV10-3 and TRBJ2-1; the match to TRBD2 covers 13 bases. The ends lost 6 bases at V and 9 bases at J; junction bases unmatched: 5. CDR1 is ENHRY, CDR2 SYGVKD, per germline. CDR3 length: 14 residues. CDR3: CAIRPGTSGIEQFF. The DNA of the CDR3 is TGTGCCATCAGACCCGGGACTAGCGGGATTGAGCAGTTCTTC.

CDR3 protein: CASRPGQGAGGYTF. Here the CDR3 DNA reads TGTGCCAGTAGGCCCGGCCAGGGGGCAGGTGGCTACACCTTC. V gene TRBV19 combines with J gene TRBJ1-2; 8 bases fit TRBD1. There are 14 residues in the CDR3. The J segment lost 7 bases and the V segment lost 6 bases, leaving 10 bases of the junction unmatched. Germline lookup yields CDR1 LNHDA and CDR2 SQIVND (reference sequence).

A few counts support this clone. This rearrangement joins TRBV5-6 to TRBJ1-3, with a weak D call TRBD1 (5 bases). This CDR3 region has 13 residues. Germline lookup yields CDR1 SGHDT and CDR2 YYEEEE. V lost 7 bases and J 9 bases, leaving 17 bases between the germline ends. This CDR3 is CASGVGGPSTIYF. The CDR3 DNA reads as TGTGCCAGCGGGGTCGGGGGTCCGTCCACCATATATTTT. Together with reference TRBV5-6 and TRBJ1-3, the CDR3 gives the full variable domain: DAGVTQSPTHLIKTRGQQVTLRCSPKSGHDTVSWYQQALGQGPQFIFQYYEEEERQRGNFPDRFSGHQFPNYSSELNVNALLLGDSALYLCASGVGGPSTIYFGEGSWLTVV.

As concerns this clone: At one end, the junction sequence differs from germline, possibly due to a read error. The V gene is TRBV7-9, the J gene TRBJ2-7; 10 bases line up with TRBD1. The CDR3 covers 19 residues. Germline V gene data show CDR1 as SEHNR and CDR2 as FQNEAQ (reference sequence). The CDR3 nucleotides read TGTTCCAGCAGCGTCTCCGGGACAGGGGCGAGGGAGTCTCCCTACGAGCAGTACTTC. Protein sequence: CSSSVSGTGARESPYEQYF. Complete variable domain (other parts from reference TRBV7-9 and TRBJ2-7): DTGVSQNPRHKITKRGQNVTFRCDPISEHNRLYWYRQTLGQGPEFLTYFQNEAQLEKSRLLSDRFSAERPKGSFSTLEIQRTEQGDSAMYLCSSSVSGTGARESPYEQYFGPGTRLTVT.

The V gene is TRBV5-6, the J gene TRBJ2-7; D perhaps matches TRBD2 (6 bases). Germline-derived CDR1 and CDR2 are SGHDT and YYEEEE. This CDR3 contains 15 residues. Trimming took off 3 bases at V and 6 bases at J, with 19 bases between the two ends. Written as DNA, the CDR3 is TGTGCCAGCAGCTGGGGAGTAGCGGTTTGGTCCGAGCAGTACTTC. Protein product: CASSWGVAVWSEQYF.

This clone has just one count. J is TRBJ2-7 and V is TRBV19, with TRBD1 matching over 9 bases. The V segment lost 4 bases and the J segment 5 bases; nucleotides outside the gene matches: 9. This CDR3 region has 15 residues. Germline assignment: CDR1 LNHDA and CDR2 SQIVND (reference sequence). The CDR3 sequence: CASSSNRDRVDEQYF. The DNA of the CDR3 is TGTGCCAGTAGTAGCAACCGGGACAGGGTGGACGAGCAGTACTTC.

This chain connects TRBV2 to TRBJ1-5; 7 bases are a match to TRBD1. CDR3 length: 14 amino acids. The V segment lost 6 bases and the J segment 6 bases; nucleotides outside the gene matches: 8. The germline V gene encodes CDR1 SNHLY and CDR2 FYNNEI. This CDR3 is CASRTGVQTQPQHF. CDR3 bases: TGTGCCAGCAGAACAGGGGTTCAAACTCAGCCCCAGCATTTT.

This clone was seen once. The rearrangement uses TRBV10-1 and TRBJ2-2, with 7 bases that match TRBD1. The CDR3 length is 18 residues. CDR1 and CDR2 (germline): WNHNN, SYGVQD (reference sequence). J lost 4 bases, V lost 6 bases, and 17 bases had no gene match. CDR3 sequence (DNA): TGCGCCAGCAGCGGCTATCCGATAGGGGGCGCGGGCACCGGGGAGCTGTTTTTT. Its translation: CASSGYPIGGAGTGELFF.

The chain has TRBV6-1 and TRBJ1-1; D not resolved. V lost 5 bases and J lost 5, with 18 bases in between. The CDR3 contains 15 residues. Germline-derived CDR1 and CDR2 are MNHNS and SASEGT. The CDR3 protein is CASSSEPWEGTEAFF. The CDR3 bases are TGTGCCAGCAGTTCCGAGCCTTGGGAGGGAACTGAAGCTTTCTTT.

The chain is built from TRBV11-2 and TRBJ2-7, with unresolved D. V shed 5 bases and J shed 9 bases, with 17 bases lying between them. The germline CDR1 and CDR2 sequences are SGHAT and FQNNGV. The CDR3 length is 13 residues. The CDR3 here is CASSQTYTQGQYF. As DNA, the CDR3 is TGTGCCAGCAGCCAGACTTACACCCAAGGGCAGTACTTC.

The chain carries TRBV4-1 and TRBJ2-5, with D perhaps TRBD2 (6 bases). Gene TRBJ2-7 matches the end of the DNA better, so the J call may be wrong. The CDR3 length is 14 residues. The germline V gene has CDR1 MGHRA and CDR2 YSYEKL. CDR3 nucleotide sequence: TGCGCCAGCAGCCAGGGACCTGCGGGGTACGAGCAGTACTTC. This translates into CASSQGPAGYEQYF.

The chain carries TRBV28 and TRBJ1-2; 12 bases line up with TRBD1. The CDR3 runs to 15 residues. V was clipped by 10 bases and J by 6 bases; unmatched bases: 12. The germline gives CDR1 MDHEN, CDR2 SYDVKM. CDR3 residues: CATQGQGAGFDGYTF. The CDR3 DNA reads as TGTGCCACTCAGGGACAGGGGGCTGGATTTGATGGCTACACCTTC.

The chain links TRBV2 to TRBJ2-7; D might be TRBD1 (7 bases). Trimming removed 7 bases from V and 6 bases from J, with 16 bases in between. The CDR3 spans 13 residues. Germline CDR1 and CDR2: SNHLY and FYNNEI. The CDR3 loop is CASIWTQGGEQYF. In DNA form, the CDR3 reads TGTGCCAGCATCTGGACCCAGGGGGGCGAGCAGTACTTC.

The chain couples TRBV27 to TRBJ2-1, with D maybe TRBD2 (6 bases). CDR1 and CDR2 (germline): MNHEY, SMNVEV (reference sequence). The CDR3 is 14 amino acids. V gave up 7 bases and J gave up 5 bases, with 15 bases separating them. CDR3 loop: CASTPSGDHNEQFF. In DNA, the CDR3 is TGTGCCAGCACGCCCTCGGGAGACCACAATGAGCAGTTCTTC.

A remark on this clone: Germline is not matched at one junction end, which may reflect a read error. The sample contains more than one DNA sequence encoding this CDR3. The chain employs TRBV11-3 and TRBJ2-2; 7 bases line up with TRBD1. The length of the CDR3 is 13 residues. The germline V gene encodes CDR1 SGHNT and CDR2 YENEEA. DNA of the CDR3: TGTGCCAGCAAGGACAGGAACACAGGGGAGCTGTTTTTT. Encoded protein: CASKDRNTGELFF. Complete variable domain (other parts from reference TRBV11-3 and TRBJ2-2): EAGVVQSPRYKIIEKKQPVAFWCNPISGHNTLYWYLQNLGQGPELLIRYENEEAVDDSQLPKDRFSAERLKGVDSTLKIQPAELGDSAVYLCASKDRNTGELFFGEGSRLTVL.